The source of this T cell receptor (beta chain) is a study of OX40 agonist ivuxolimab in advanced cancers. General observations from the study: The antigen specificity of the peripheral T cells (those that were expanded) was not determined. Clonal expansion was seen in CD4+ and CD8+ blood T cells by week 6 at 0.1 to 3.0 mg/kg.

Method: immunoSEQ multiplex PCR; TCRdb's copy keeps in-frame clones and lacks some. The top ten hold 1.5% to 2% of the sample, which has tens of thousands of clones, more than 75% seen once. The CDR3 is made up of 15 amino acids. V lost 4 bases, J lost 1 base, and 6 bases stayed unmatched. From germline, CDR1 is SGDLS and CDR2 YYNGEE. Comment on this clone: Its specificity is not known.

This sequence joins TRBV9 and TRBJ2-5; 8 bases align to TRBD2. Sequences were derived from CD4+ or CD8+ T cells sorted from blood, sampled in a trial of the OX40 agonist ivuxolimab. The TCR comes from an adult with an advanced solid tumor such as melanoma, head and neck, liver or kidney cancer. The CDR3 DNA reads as TGTGCCAGCAGCACTATTACTAGCGGCCAAGAGACCCAGTACTTC. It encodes CASSTITSGQETQYF.